A single TCR beta chain is shown here with its context. The data originate from a study of blood T cell repertoires in COVID-19. Germline values: CDR1 SGHAT, CDR2 FQNNGV. J lost 2 bases, V lost 5 bases, and 10 bases had no gene match. This CDR3 spans 16 amino acids. Here immunoSEQ multiplex PCR was the method, and the copy in TCRdb shows in-frame clones only, minus some. The sample shows about 300,000 clones, about nine tenths of them seen only once. The TCR comes from a woman aged 40 to 55 who had recovered from COVID-19. The V gene is TRBV11-2, the J gene TRBJ2-3; 7 bases match TRBD1. Sequenced sample: PBMCs or T cells enriched from blood (not recorded which). The CDR3 loop is CASSPGTDRYTDTQYF. CDR3 nucleotide sequence: TGTGCCAGCAGCCCTGGGACAGACCGTTACACAGATACGCAGTATTTT.